This TCR beta chain was identified during a study of blood T cell repertoires in COVID-19. Study information: COVID-19 samples, acute and convalescent, were from the United States, Italy and Spain.

Per the original methods: Amplified reference gene primers provided the basis for estimating nucleated cell counts. The data were produced by immunoSEQ multiplex PCR, yet TCRdb's version contains in-frame clones alone and is incomplete. V and J calls and clone size are those listed in that table; D and trimming were worked out from the DNA. The profile shows approximately 140,000 clones, 80% to 85% of them singletons. This CDR3 comprises 15 residues. Deletions cut 0 bases from V and 0 bases from J, with 9 bases between. Germline V gene lookup returns CDR1 SQVTM and CDR2 ANQGSEA. The TCR originated in a human donor in a cohort sampled during active COVID-19. Sequenced input: peripheral blood. The chain combines TRBV29-1 with TRBJ1-5; D is ambiguous. The CDR3 coding sequence is TGCAGCGTTGAAGATGGGCAGGCTAGCAATCAGCCCCAGCATTTT. This translates into CSVEDGQASNQPQHF.